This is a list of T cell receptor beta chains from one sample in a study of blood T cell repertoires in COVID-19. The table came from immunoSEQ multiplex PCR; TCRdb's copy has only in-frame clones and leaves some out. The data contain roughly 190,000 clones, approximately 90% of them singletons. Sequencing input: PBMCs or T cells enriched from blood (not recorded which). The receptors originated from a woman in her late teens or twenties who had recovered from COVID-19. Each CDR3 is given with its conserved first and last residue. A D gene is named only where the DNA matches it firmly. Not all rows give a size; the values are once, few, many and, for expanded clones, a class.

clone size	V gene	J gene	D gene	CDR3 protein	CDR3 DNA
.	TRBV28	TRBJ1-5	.	CASSPPLTGPDQPQHF	TGTGCCAGCAGTCCACCCCTTACAGGACCTGATCAGCCCCAGCATTTT
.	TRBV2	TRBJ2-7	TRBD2	CASQLWRGQRLAGPYEQYF	TGTGCCAGCCAACTTTGGAGGGGGCAACGTCTAGCGGGGCCCTACGAGCAGTACTTC
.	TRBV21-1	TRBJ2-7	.	CASSKETSSYEQYF	TGTGCCAGCAGCAAAGAAACCAGCTCCTACGAGCAGTACTTC
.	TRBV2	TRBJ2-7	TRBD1	CASSERWHRGSYEQYF	TGTGCCAGCAGTGAAAGGTGGCACAGGGGATCCTACGAGCAGTACTTC
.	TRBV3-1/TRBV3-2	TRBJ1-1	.	CASSQYDTEAFF	TGTGCCAGCAGCCAATATGACACTGAAGCTTTCTTT
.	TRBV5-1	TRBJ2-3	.	CASFQGPKTDTQYF	TGCGCCAGCTTCCAGGGTCCGAAAACAGATACGCAGTATTTT
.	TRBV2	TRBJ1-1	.	CASSRKDRVNTEAFF	TGTGCCAGCAGTCGTAAAGACAGAGTGAACACTGAAGCTTTCTTT
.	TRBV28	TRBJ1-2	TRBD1	CASSLPRGLERNYGYTF	TGTGCCAGCAGTTTGCCCAGGGGGCTAGAAAGGAACTATGGCTACACCTTC
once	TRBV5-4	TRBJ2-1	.	CATPDEQFF	TGTGCCACCCCCGATGAGCAGTTCTTC
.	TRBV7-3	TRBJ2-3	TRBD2	CASKGSGTSDTQYF	TGTGCCAGCAAGGGTAGCGGGACGTCAGATACGCAGTATTTT
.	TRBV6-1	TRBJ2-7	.	CASSEERAHYEQYF	TGTGCCAGCAGTGAAGAGAGGGCCCACTACGAGCAGTACTTC
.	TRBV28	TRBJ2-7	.	CASSFLARGLYEQYF	TGTGCCAGCAGTTTCCTAGCCCGGGGTCTATACGAGCAGTACTTC
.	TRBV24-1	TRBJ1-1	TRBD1	CAINFARGTGAFF	TGTGCCATCAACTTTGCTAGGGGGACAGGAGCTTTCTTT
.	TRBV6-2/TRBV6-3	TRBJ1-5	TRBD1	CASSQGGNQPQHF	TGTGCCAGCAGCCAGGGGGGGAATCAGCCCCAGCATTTT
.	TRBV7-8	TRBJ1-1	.	CASSSRAVEAFF	TGTGCCAGCAGCAGTCGAGCGGTTGAAGCTTTCTTT
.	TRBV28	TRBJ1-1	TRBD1	CASSRQGNTEAFF	TGTGCCAGCAGCCGACAGGGAAACACTGAAGCTTTCTTT
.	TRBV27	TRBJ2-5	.	CASSLGVGGSETQYF	TGTGCCAGCAGTTTGGGGGTAGGGGGTTCGGAGACCCAGTACTTC
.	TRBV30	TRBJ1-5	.	CAGSTGGNQPQHF	TGTGCCGGCAGTACAGGAGGCAATCAGCCCCAGCATTTT
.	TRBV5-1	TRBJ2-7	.	CASSPSSYEQYF	TGCGCCAGCAGCCCCAGCTCCTACGAGCAGTACTTC
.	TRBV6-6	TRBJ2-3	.	CASSTAPGDGRDTQYF	TGTGCCAGCAGTACCGCCCCAGGGGATGGGAGAGATACGCAGTATTTT
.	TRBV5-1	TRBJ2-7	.	CASSLGESGGEQYF	TGCGCCAGCAGCTTGGGCGAAAGCGGAGGCGAGCAGTACTTC
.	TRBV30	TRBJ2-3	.	CACQTGAPGVTDTQYF	TGTGCCTGCCAAACCGGAGCCCCGGGAGTGACAGATACGCAGTATTTT
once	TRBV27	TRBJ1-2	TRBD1	CASLPGDSLPYGYTF	TGTGCCAGCCTCCCCGGGGACAGCCTCCCCTATGGCTACACCTTC
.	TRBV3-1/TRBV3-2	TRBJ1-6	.	CASSQEGAYSPLHF	TGTGCCAGCAGCCAAGAGGGGGCTTATTCACCCCTCCACTTT
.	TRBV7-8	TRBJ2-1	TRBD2	CASKETSLSYNEQFF	TGTGCCAGCAAAGAGACTAGCCTTTCCTACAATGAGCAGTTCTTC
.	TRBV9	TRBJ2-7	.	CASSVYGDSYEQYF	TGTGCCAGCAGCGTCTACGGGGACTCCTACGAGCAGTACTTC
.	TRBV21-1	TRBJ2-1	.	CASSKGGPIGSLDNEQFF	TGTGCCAGCAGCAAAGGGGGCCCTATCGGCTCGTTGGACAATGAGCAGTTCTTC
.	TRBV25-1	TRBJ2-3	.	CASSDGGQLTSTDTQYF	TGTGCCAGCAGTGACGGGGGGCAGCTCACTAGCACAGATACGCAGTATTTT
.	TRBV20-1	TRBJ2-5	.	CSASSAGRETQYF	TGCAGTGCTAGTTCGGCGGGCCGGGAGACCCAGTACTTC
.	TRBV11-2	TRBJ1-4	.	CASSLSSTNEKLFF	TGTGCCAGCAGCTTATCGTCAACTAATGAAAAACTGTTTTTT
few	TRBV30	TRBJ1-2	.	CAWSPRLYGYTF	TGTGCCTGGAGTCCCAGGCTCTATGGCTACACCTTC
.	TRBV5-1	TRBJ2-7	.	CASSRTTPLEQYF	TGCGCCAGCAGCAGGACAACCCCTCTGGAGCAGTACTTC
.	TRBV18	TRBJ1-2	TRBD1	CASSPRGQVSDGYTF	TGTGCCAGCTCACCCAGAGGACAGGTGAGCGATGGCTACACCTTC
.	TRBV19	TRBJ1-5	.	CASSPGQYSNQPQHF	TGTGCCAGTAGCCCGGGACAATATAGCAATCAGCCCCAGCATTTT
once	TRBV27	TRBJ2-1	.	CASSLSGAAAYNEQFF	TGTGCCAGCAGTTTATCCGGAGCTGCTGCCTACAATGAGCAGTTCTTC
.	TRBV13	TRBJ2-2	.	CASSLAGNTGELFF	TGTGCCAGCAGCTTGGCAGGCAACACCGGGGAGCTGTTTTTT
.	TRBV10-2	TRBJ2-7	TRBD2	CASTRMGGAHEQYF	TGCGCCAGCACTCGAATGGGAGGGGCGCACGAGCAGTACTTC
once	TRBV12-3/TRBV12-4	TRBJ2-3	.	CASQRITDTQYF	TGTGCCAGCCAGCGGATCACAGATACGCAGTATTTT
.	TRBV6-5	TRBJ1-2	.	CASSSGGQLNYGYTF	TGTGCCAGCAGTAGCGGGGGCCAACTGAACTATGGCTACACCTTC
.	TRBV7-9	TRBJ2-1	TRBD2	CASSLTSGSPGEQFF	TGTGCCAGCAGCTTGACTAGCGGGAGCCCTGGTGAGCAGTTCTTC
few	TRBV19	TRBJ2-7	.	CASNPQRDSYEQYF	TGTGCCAGTAACCCCCAGAGGGACTCCTACGAGCAGTACTTC
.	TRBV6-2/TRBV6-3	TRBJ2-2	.	CASSRPGHNTGELFF	TGTGCCAGCAGTCGTCCGGGACACAACACCGGGGAGCTGTTTTTT
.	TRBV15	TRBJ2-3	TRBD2	CATSPSGSGADTQYF	TGTGCCACCAGTCCCAGCGGGAGTGGAGCAGATACGCAGTATTTT
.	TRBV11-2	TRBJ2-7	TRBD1	CASSFSTGAEQYF	TGTGCCAGCAGCTTTTCTACAGGGGCCGAGCAGTACTTC
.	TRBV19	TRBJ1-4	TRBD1	CASSPTGVTNEKLFF	TGTGCCAGTAGTCCGACAGGGGTAACTAATGAAAAACTGTTTTTT
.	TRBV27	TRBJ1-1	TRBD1	CASTRTQGAAAEAFF	TGTGCCAGCACCCGAACACAGGGGGCGGCCGCTGAAGCTTTCTTT
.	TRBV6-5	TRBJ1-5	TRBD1	CASSRGTGNNQPQHF	TGTGCCAGCAGCCGGGGGACAGGGAACAATCAGCCCCAGCATTTT
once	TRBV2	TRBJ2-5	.	CASSQGETQYF	TGTGCCAGCAGCCAGGGTGAGACCCAGTACTTC
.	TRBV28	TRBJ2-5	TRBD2	CASSFGLSSGRAEGGMQETQYF	TGTGCCAGCAGTTTTGGTCTGTCTAGCGGGAGGGCCGAGGGCGGGATGCAAGAGACCCAGTACTTC
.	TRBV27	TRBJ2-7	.	CASRGHYEQYF	TGTGCCAGCAGGGGCCACTACGAGCAGTACTTC
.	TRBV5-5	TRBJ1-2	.	CASTPPGGNKLIHGYTF	TGTGCCAGCACCCCCCCGGGAGGGAACAAGCTTATCCATGGCTACACCTTC
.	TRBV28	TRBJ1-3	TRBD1	CASSSQGMRGNTIYF	TGTGCCAGCAGTTCACAGGGGATGCGAGGAAACACCATATATTTT
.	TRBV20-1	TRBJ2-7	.	CSASGGGTPGEQYF	TGCAGTGCTAGTGGGGGCGGGACTCCGGGTGAGCAGTACTTC
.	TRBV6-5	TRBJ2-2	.	CASGGGPGELFF	TGTGCCAGCGGGGGGGGGCCCGGGGAGCTGTTTTTT